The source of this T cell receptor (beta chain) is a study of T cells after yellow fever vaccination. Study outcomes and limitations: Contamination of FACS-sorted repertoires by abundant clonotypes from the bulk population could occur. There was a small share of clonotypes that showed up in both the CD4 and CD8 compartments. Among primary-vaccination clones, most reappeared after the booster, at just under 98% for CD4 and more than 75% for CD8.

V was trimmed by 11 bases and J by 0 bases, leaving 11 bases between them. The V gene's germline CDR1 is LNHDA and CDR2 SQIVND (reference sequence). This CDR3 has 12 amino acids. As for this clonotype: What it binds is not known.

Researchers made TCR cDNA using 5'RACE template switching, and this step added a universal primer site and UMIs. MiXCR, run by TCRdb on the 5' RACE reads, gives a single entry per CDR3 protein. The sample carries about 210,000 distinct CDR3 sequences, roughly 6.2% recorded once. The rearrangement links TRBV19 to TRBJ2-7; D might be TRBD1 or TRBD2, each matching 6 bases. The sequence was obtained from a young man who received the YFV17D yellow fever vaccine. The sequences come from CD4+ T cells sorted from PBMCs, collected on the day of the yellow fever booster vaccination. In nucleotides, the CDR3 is TGTGCCGGAGGGACACCCTCCTACGAGCAGTACTTC. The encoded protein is CAGGTPSYEQYF.